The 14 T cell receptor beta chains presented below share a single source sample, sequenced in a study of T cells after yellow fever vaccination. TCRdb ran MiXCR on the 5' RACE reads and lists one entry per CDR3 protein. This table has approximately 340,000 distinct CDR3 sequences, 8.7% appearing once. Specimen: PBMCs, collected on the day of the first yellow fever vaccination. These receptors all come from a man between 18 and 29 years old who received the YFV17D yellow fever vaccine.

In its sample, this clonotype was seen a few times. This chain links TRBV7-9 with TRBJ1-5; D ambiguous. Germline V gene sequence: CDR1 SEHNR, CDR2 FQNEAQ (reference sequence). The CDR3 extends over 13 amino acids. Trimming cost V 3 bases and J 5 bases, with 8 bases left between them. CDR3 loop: CASSFAQDQPQHF. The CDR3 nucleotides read TGTGCCAGCAGCTTCGCTCAGGATCAGCCCCAGCATTTT.

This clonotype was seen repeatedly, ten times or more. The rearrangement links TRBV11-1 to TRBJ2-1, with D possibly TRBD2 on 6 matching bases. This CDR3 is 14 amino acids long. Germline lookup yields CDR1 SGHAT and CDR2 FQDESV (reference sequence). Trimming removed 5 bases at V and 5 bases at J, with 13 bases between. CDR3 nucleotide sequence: TGTGCCAGCAGCCTCGGTTGGAGGGACAATGAGCAGTTCTTC. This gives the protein CASSLGWRDNEQFF.

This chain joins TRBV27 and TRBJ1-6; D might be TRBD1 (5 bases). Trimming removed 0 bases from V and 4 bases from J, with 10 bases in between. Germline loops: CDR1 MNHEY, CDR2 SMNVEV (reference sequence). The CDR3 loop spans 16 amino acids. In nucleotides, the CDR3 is TGTGCCAGCAGTTTATCCAGGGCGAAATATAATTCACCCCTCCACTTT. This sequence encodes CASSLSRAKYNSPLHF.

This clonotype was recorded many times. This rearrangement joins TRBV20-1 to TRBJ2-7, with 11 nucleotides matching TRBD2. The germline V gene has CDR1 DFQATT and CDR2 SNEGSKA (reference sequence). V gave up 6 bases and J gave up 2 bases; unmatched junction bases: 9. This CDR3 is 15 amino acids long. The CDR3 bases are TGCAGTGCGGAAACCGGGACTAGCGGAACCTACGAGCAGTACTTC. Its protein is CSAETGTSGTYEQYF.

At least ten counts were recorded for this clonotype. CDR3 sequence (DNA): TGTGCCAGCCGTAAAGGGGCGGCCGGGGGGGAGACCCAGTACTTC. Its protein is CASRKGAAGGETQYF. The chain links TRBV2 to TRBJ2-5; 7 bases map to TRBD2. The CDR3 is 15 amino acids. V lost 8 bases and J lost 5; bases outside the gene matches: 14. Germline assignment: CDR1 SNHLY and CDR2 FYNNEI.

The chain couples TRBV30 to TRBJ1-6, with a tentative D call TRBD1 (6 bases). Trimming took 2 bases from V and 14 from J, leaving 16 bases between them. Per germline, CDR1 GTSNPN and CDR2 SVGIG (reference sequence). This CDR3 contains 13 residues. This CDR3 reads CAWSRADAGALHF. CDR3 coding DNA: TGTGCCTGGAGTCGAGCGGACGCAGGGGCCCTCCACTTT.

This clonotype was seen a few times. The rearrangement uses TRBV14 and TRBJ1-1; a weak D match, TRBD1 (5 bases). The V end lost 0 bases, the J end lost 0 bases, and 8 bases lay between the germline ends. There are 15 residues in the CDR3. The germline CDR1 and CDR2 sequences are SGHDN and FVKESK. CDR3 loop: CASSQDWGMNTEAFF. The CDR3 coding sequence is TGTGCCAGCAGCCAAGATTGGGGCATGAACACTGAAGCTTTCTTT.

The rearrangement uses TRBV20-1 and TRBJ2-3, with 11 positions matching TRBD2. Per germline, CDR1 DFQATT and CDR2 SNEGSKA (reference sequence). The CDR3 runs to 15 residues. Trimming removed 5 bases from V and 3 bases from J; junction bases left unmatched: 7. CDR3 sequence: CSAPVSGGATDTQYF. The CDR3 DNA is TGCAGTGCTCCCGTTAGCGGGGGGGCAACAGATACGCAGTATTTT.

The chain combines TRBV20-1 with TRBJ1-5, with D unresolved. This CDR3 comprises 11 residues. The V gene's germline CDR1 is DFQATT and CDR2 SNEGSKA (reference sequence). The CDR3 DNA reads TGCAGCGGTGGGGGCAATCAGCCCCAGCATTTT. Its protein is CSGGGNQPQHF.

CDR3 residues: CASSDYSGGYTF. CDR3 in DNA: TGTGCCAGCAGTGATTACAGCGGTGGCTACACCTTC. The rearrangement uses TRBV12-3 or TRBV12-4 and TRBJ1-2; the D is unclear. V shed 5 bases and J shed 7 bases, with 11 bases lying between them. This CDR3 is 12 amino acids long.

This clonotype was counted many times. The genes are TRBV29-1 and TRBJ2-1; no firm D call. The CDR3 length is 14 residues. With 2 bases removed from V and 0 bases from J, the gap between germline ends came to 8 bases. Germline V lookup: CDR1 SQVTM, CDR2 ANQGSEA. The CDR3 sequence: CSVEYESSYNEQFF. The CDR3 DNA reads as TGCAGCGTTGAATATGAGAGCTCCTACAATGAGCAGTTCTTC.

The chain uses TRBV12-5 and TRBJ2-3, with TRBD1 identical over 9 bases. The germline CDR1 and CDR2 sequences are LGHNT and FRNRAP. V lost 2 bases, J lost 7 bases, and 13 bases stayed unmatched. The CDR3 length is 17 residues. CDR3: CASGLSTTGTGMHTQYF. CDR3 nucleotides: TGTGCTAGTGGTTTGTCCACTACCGGGACAGGGATGCATACGCAGTATTTT. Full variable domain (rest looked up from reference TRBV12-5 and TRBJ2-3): DARVTQTPRHKVTEMGQEVTMRCQPILGHNTVFWYRQTMMQGLELLAYFRNRAPLDDSGMPKDRFSAEMPDATLATLKIQPSEPRDSAVYFCASGLSTTGTGMHTQYFGPGTRLTVL.

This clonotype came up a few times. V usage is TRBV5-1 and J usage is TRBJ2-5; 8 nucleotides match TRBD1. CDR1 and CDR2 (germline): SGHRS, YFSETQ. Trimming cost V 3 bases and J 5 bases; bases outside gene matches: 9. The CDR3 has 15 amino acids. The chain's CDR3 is CASSSQGQGLETQYF. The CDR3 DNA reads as TGCGCCAGCAGCTCTCAAGGACAGGGTCTGGAGACCCAGTACTTC.

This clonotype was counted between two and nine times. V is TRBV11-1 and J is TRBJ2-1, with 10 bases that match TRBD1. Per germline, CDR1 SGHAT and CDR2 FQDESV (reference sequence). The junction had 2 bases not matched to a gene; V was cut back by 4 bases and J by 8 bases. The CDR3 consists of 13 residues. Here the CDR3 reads CASSWDRGYEQFF. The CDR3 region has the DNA TGTGCCAGCAGCTGGGACAGGGGTTATGAGCAGTTCTTC. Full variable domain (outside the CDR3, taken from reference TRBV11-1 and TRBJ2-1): EAEVAQSPRYKITEKSQAVAFWCDPISGHATLYWYRQILGQGPELLVQFQDESVVDDSQLPKDRFSAERLKGVDSTLKIQPAELGDSAMYLCASSWDRGYEQFFGPGTRLTVL.